This T cell receptor beta chain was retrieved from a study of blood T cell repertoires in COVID-19. In the study overall: Acute-phase and convalescent COVID-19 samples originated in the United States, Italy and Spain. PBMCs, B-cell-depleted T cells, or T cells were the source of the cDNA or gDNA that made up the material.

The protocol was immunoSEQ multiplex PCR, while the TCRdb copy is restricted to in-frame clones and leaves out a portion. Of 90,000 to 100,000 clones in the sample, approximately 86% are singletons; the top ten hold 10%. Per the germline V gene, CDR1 is GTSNPN and CDR2 is SVGIG (reference sequence). J lost 0 bases, V lost 6 bases, and 8 bases had no gene match. The CDR3 sequence is 16 residues long. The rearrangement joins TRBV30 to TRBJ2-1, with 10 nucleotides matching TRBD2. The sample comprised peripheral blood. This clonotype originated in a man aged 50-59 years with acute or convalescent COVID-19. The CDR3 is CACLGVAGGSYNEQFF. CDR3 nucleotides: TGTGCCTGCTTGGGGGTAGCGGGAGGCTCCTACAATGAGCAGTTCTTC.